This T cell receptor beta chain was obtained from a study of blood T cell repertoires in COVID-19. Study background: Samples taken during acute and convalescent COVID-19 were collected in the United States, Italy and Spain. Nucleic acid was either cDNA or gDNA, and it came from T cells, B-cell-depleted T cells, or PBMCs.

With V trimmed by 7 bases and J by 0 bases, 3 bases remained unmatched. CDR1 is MNHEY, CDR2 SVGAGI, per germline. The CDR3 loop spans 14 amino acids. This clone was counted between two and nine times. Original handling: Amplified reference gene primers provided the basis for estimating nucleated cell counts. Using immunoSEQ multiplex PCR, the repertoire was profiled, and TCRdb retains in-frame clones only, with some absent. That table supplies the V and J calls and clone size; D and trimming were determined from the DNA. The repertoire holds 99,000 or so clones, with 82% as singletons. The chain is built from TRBV6-5 and TRBJ2-3; TRBD1 agrees at 8 bases. Sequenced material: peripheral blood. The sequence was collected from a man in his 60s with acute or convalescent COVID-19. CDR3 sequence: CASTWDRSTDTQYF. The CDR3 coding sequence is TGTGCCAGCACATGGGACAGGAGCACAGATACGCAGTATTTT.